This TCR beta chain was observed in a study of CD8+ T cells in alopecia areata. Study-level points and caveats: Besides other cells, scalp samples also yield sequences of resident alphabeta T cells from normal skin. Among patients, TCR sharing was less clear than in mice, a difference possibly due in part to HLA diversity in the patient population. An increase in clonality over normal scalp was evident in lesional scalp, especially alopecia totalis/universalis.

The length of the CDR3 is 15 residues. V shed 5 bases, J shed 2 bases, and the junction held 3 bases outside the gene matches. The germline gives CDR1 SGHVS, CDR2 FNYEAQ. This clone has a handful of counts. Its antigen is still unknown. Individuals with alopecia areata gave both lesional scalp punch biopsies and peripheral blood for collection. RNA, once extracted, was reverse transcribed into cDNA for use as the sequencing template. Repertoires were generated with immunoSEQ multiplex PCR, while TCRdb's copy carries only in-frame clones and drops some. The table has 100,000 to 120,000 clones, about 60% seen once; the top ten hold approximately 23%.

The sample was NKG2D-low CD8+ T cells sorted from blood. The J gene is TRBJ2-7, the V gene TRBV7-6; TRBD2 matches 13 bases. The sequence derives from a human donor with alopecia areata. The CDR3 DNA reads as TGTGCCAGCAGCGACGGGACTAGCGGGACCTACGAGCAGTACTTC. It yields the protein CASSDGTSGTYEQYF.